The next 5 T cell receptor beta chains were all read from a single sample in a study of T-cell reconstitution after alpha-beta-depleted transplantation in children. Molecular barcoding with unique molecular identifiers was used for the TCRbeta library. MiXCR, run by TCRdb on the PCR reads, gives a single entry per CDR3 protein. The table records 530,000 or so distinct CDR3 sequences, more than 20% of them present only once. The starting material was PBMCs, obtained before TCRalphabeta/CD19-depleted stem cell transplant. The receptors originated from a boy in the first two years of life with Wiskott-Aldrich syndrome, due to receive a stem cell transplant.

Only a few counts were recorded for this clonotype. The V and J genes are TRBV28 and TRBJ2-7, with TRBD1 matching 7 bases. V shed 5 bases, J shed 2 bases, and the junction held 9 bases outside the gene matches. Germline CDR1 reads MDHEN; CDR2 reads SYDVKM. CDR3 length equals 15 residues. This CDR3 reads CASSPGTALAYEQYF. The CDR3 coding sequence is TGTGCCAGCAGTCCAGGGACAGCGCTGGCCTACGAGCAGTACTTC. The full variable domain, with the rest looked up from reference TRBV28 and TRBJ2-7, is DVKVTQSSRYLVKRTGEKVFLECVQDMDHENMFWYRQDPGLGLRLIYFSYDVKMKEKGDIPEGYSVSREKKERFSLILESASTNQTSMYLCASSPGTALAYEQYFGPGTRLTVT.

The CDR3 sequence: CASSNGQGARNEQFF. CDR3 DNA: TGTGCCAGCAGTAATGGACAGGGGGCTCGGAATGAGCAGTTCTTC. V is TRBV6-1 and J is TRBJ2-1; TRBD1 agrees at 11 bases. CDR3 length equals 15 residues. The J segment lost 7 bases and the V segment lost 5 bases, leaving 7 bases of the junction unmatched. Looked up from germline, CDR1 is MNHNS and CDR2 is SASEGT.

Regarding this clonotype: At one end, the junction sequence differs from germline, possibly due to a read error. The chain joins TRBV13 to TRBJ2-7; D is possibly TRBD2 (6 bases). In germline, CDR1 is PRHDT, CDR2 FYEKMQ (reference sequence). CDR3 length: 15 residues. This CDR3 is CASRLKSGGWGEQYF. In nucleotides, the CDR3 is TGTGCCAGCCGCTTAAAATCCGGGGGTTGGGGAGAGCAGTACTTC.

The V and J genes are TRBV28 and TRBJ2-7; the D gene is possibly TRBD2 (6 bases). Germline CDR1 and CDR2: MDHEN and SYDVKM. This CDR3 is built from 15 residues. V dropped 4 bases and J dropped 5 bases, with 18 bases sitting between them. The CDR3 DNA reads as TGTGCCAGCAGTTCGTGGGGGGTCACCTACGACGAGCAGTACTTC. Translated: CASSSWGVTYDEQYF. Using reference TRBV28 and TRBJ2-7 for the parts outside the CDR3, the full variable domain is DVKVTQSSRYLVKRTGEKVFLECVQDMDHENMFWYRQDPGLGLRLIYFSYDVKMKEKGDIPEGYSVSREKKERFSLILESASTNQTSMYLCASSSWGVTYDEQYFGPGTRLTVT.

The chain employs TRBV10-1 and TRBJ2-3; TRBD1 matches at 11 bases. V lost 8 bases and J lost 6; bases outside the gene matches: 1. CDR1 and CDR2 (germline): WNHNN, SYGVQD (reference sequence). The CDR3 loop spans 12 amino acids. The CDR3 here is CASGQGADTQYF. As DNA, the CDR3 is TGCGCCAGCGGACAGGGGGCGGATACGCAGTATTTT.